The sample holds many counts of the clone carrying this T cell receptor (beta chain). The TCR beta CDR3 regions underwent amplification using RNA transcripts as the source. TCR CDR3 underwent first-round RT-PCR with the HTBI primer set. TCRdb ran MiXCR on the multiplex PCR reads and lists one entry per CDR3 protein. The sample has about 590,000 distinct CDR3 sequences, over 12% seen once. A Clinical Activity Score of at least 3, a NOSPECS grade of at least 4 and a duration under 3 months were recorded in the ophthalmopathy patients. PBMCs were collected from a 10 ml volume of fresh peripheral blood. This sample stems from a study of T cells in Graves' hyperthyroidism and ophthalmopathy. Sequenced input: blood. This clonotype originated in a woman aged 18-30 years with Graves' ophthalmopathy.

The CDR3: CASSLTRDRVYEQYF. DNA of the CDR3: TGTGCCAGCAGTTTAACCCGGGACAGGGTCTACGAGCAGTACTTC. The chain recombines TRBV28 with TRBJ2-7, with TRBD1 identical over 9 bases. Trimming took 2 bases from V and 3 from J; bases not matched to a gene: 5. Germline-derived CDR1 and CDR2 are MDHEN and SYDVKM. The CDR3 spans 15 residues.